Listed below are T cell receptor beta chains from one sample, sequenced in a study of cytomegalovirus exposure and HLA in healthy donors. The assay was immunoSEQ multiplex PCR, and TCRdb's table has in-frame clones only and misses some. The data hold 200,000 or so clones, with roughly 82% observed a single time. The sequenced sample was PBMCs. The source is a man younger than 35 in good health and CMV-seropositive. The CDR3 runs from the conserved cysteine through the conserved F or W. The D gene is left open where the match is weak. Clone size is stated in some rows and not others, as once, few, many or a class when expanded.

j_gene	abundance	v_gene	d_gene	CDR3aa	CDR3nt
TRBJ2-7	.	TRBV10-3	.	CAISESSGRGYEQYF	TGTGCCATCAGTGAGTCCAGCGGGCGCGGCTACGAGCAGTACTTC
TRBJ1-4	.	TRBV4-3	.	CASSLTENEKLFF	TGCGCCAGCAGCCTGACAGAGAATGAAAAACTGTTTTTT
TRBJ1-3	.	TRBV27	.	CASRQAAGNTIYF	TGTGCCAGCAGACAGGCTGCTGGAAACACCATATATTTT
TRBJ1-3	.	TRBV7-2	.	CASSLSGNGNTIYF	TGTGCCAGCAGCTTATCCGGGAATGGAAACACCATATATTTT
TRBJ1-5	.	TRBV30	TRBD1	CAWSEDRGPQPQHF	TGTGCCTGGAGTGAAGACAGGGGCCCCCAGCCCCAGCATTTT
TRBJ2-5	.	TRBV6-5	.	CASSYDGGRAETQYF	TGTGCCAGCAGTTACGACGGCGGCAGGGCTGAGACCCAGTACTTC
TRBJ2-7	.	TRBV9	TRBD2	CASSSPRAGASYEQYF	TGTGCCAGCAGCTCCCCTAGGGCGGGAGCTTCCTACGAGCAGTACTTC
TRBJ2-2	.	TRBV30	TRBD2	CAWSRTGTSITGELFF	TGTGCCTGGAGTAGGACCGGGACTAGCATAACCGGGGAGCTGTTTTTT
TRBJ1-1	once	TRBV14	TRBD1	CASSQARGPGAFF	TGTGCCAGCAGCCAAGCCAGGGGGCCGGGGGCTTTCTTT
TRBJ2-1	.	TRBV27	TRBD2	CASRGTSGRGRYNEQFF	TGTGCCAGCAGGGGGACTAGCGGGAGGGGTAGGTACAATGAGCAGTTCTTC
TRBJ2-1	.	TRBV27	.	CASHGGNNEQFF	TGTGCCAGCCATGGAGGGAACAATGAGCAGTTCTTC
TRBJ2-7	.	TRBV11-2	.	CASSLASRNYEQYF	TGTGCCAGCAGCTTAGCGTCCCGTAATTACGAGCAGTACTTC
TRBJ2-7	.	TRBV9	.	CASSVGSGPYEQYF	TGTGCCAGCAGCGTAGGGTCTGGGCCCTACGAGCAGTACTTC
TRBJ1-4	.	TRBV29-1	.	CSVGRFATNEKLFF	TGCAGCGTTGGGCGGTTTGCAACTAATGAAAAACTGTTTTTT
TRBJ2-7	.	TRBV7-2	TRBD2	CASSPLAGAGYEQYF	TGTGCCAGCAGCCCACTAGCGGGAGCAGGGTACGAGCAGTACTTC
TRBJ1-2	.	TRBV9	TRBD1	CASSLTGVGYTF	TGTGCCAGCAGCCTAACAGGGGTCGGCTACACCTTC
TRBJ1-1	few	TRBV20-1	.	CSATRGTEAFF	TGCAGTGCTACCAGGGGAACTGAAGCTTTCTTT
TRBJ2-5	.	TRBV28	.	CASSFLTGPIETQYF	TGTGCCAGCAGTTTCCTTACAGGGCCAATAGAGACCCAGTACTTC
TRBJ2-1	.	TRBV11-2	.	CASSLDLSPPYNEQFF	TGTGCCAGCAGCTTAGATTTAAGCCCCCCCTACAATGAGCAGTTCTTC
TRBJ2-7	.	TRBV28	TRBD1	CASTTGTGNYEQYF	TGTGCCAGCACTACCGGGACAGGGAACTACGAGCAGTACTTC
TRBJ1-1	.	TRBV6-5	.	CASSENRGTEAFF	TGTGCCAGCAGTGAAAATAGGGGGACTGAAGCTTTCTTT
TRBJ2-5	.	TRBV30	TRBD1	CAWSVQGARETQYF	TGTGCCTGGAGCGTTCAGGGGGCGAGAGAGACCCAGTACTTC
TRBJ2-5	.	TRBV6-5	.	CASSSRLGYQETQYF	TGTGCCAGCAGTTCCCGACTAGGTTACCAAGAGACCCAGTACTTC
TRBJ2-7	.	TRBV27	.	CASSPLVWGAYEQYF	TGTGCCAGCAGTCCACTGGTTTGGGGGGCCTACGAGCAGTACTTC
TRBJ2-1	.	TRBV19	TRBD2	CASSKLAGEVNEQFF	TGTGCCAGTAGTAAACTAGCGGGAGAGGTAAACGAGCAGTTCTTC
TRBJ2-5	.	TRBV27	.	CASSSWGRDLQETQYF	TGTGCCAGCAGTAGCTGGGGGCGAGATCTACAAGAGACCCAGTACTTC
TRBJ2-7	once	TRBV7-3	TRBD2	CASSPIAGQSSGRSEQYF	TGTGCCAGCAGCCCCATCGCAGGACAATCTAGCGGGAGGAGTGAGCAGTACTTC
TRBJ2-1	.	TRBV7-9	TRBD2	CASSPERTSGYNEQFF	TGTGCCAGCAGCCCAGAAAGGACTAGCGGCTACAATGAGCAGTTCTTC
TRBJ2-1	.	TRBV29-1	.	CSVEEPGEQFF	TGCAGCGTTGAAGAGCCGGGTGAGCAGTTCTTC
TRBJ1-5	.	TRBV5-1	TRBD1	CASSPGTGGIFGNQPQHF	TGCGCCAGCAGCCCCGGGACAGGGGGGATATTCGGGAATCAGCCCCAGCATTTT
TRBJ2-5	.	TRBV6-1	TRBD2	CASTGLAGQETQYF	TGTGCCAGCACTGGACTAGCGGGCCAAGAGACCCAGTACTTC
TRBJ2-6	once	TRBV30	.	CAWVTPGSGANVLTF	TGTGCCTGGGTAACCCCGGGGTCTGGGGCCAACGTCCTGACTTTC
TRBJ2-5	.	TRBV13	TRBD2	CASTRGEVETQYF	TGTGCCAGCACCCGGGGGGAAGTAGAGACCCAGTACTTC
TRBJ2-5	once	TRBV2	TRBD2	CASSVLAGDFQETQYF	TGTGCCAGCAGTGTACTAGCGGGCGACTTCCAAGAGACCCAGTACTTC
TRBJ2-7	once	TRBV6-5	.	CASRMTGTSLEQYF	TGTGCCAGCAGAATGACCGGGACTTCATTGGAGCAGTACTTC
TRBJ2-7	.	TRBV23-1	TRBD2	CASSRDRSGGSPSYEQYF	TGCGCCAGCAGTCGGGATCGGTCCGGCGGGAGCCCCTCCTACGAGCAGTACTTC
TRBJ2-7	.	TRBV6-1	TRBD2	CASSGSAGTSSYEQYF	TGTGCCAGCAGTGGATCTGCCGGGACTAGCTCCTACGAGCAGTACTTC
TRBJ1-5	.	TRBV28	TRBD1	CASSLTGQGSQPQHF	TGTGCCAGCAGTTTGACCGGACAGGGGAGTCAGCCCCAGCATTTT
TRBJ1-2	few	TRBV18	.	CASSPVTEYGYTF	TGTGCCAGCTCACCGGTAACAGAGTATGGCTACACCTTC
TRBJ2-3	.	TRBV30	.	CAWSVLIRDNSDTQYF	TGTGCCTGGAGTGTACTAATAAGGGACAACTCAGATACGCAGTATTTT
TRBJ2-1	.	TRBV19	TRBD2	CASSYGGRALRNEQFF	TGTGCCAGTAGTTACGGCGGGAGGGCCTTACGCAATGAGCAGTTCTTC
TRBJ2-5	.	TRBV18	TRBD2	CASSPKASGWRVHETQYF	TGTGCCAGCTCACCAAAGGCTAGCGGGTGGAGGGTACACGAGACCCAGTACTTC
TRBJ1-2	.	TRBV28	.	CASCPWGRDYGYTF	TGTGCCAGCTGCCCTTGGGGCAGGGATTATGGCTACACCTTC
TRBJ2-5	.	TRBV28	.	CASSPREGETQYF	TGTGCCAGCAGTCCACGGGAAGGGGAGACCCAGTACTTC
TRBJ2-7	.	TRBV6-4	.	CASGTTGAIPSLSYEQYF	TGTGCCAGCGGGACGACAGGAGCGATCCCCTCACTGTCCTACGAGCAGTACTTC
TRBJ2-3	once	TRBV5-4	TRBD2	CAYRGGPGTDTQYF	TGTGCCTACCGGGGAGGGCCCGGCACAGATACGCAGTATTTT
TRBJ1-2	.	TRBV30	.	CAWSSSSFGYGYTF	TGTGCCTGGAGTTCCTCCTCTTTCGGCTATGGCTACACCTTC
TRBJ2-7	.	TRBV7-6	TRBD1	CASSLRDRGKDEQYF	TGTGCCAGCAGCTTGAGGGACAGGGGAAAGGACGAGCAGTACTTC
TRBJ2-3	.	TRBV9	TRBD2	CASSVGLAGGPDTQYF	TGTGCCAGCAGCGTAGGACTAGCGGGAGGTCCAGATACGCAGTATTTT
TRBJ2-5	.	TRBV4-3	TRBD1	CASSEGQGETQYF	TGCGCCAGCAGTGAAGGACAGGGAGAAACCCAGTACTTC
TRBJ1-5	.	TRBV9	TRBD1	CASSVATRGTGDQPQHF	TGTGCCAGCAGCGTAGCTACGAGAGGGACAGGTGATCAGCCCCAGCATTTT
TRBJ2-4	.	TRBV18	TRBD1	CASSPPGGSAKNIQYF	TGTGCCAGCTCACCTCCAGGGGGCTCAGCCAAAAACATTCAGTACTTC
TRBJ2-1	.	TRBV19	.	CASRSGNEQFF	TGTGCCAGTAGGTCGGGGAATGAGCAGTTCTTC
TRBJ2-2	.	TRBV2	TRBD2	CASSELAGWANTGELFF	TGTGCCAGCAGTGAACTAGCGGGATGGGCAAACACCGGGGAGCTGTTTTTT
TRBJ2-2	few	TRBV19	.	CASIRRLGFSNTGELFF	TGTGCCAGTATCCGGAGATTGGGTTTTTCGAACACCGGGGAGCTGTTTTTT